The source of this T cell receptor beta chain is a study of T-cell memory formation after mild COVID-19. Study at large: For the most part, TCR clusters were specific to one donor.

Constant-segment primers and 5'RACE yielded cDNA libraries for TCR alpha and TCR beta, each carrying sample barcodes and UMIs. TCRdb processed the 5' RACE reads anew with MiXCR; each CDR3 protein has one entry. In the table there are 250,000 to 300,000 distinct CDR3 sequences, 15% to 20% of which are singletons. Findings and caveats of the study: Later expanders leaned CD4+, whereas day 15 to 85 contracting clones were balanced CD4/CD8. Detection of some responders pre-infection suggested pre-existing cross-reactive memory T cells participated.

This clonotype was detected ten times or more. Its antigen is as yet unknown. J was trimmed by 5 bases and V by 5 bases; bases with no gene match: 3. Germline V gene data show CDR1 as GTSNPN and CDR2 as SVGIG (reference sequence). The CDR3 loop spans 12 amino acids. Sequenced material: PBMCs or a T cell subset sorted from them (not recorded which). This sequence originates from a man between 18 and 29 years old who had mild COVID-19 (a few samples of this study predate the infection). Cell type and time point are not known. The chain joins TRBV30 to TRBJ2-3, with TRBD1 matching over 8 bases. The CDR3: CAWGQGVDTQYF. The CDR3 DNA sequence: TGTGCCTGGGGACAGGGTGTAGATACGCAGTATTTT.